These 16 T cell receptor beta chains originate from one sample sequenced in a study of neurological immune-mediated disorders. TCRdb reprocessed the 5' RACE reads with MiXCR, giving one entry per CDR3 protein. The sample holds over 45,000 distinct CDR3 sequences, 3% to 4% seen once. Sequencing input: CD4+ T cells from blood. These receptors all come from a woman between 35 and 50 years old with multiple sclerosis.

Many counts were recorded for this clonotype. The chain recombines TRBV7-2 with TRBJ1-4; D is undetermined. The V and J ends lost 1 base and 3 bases respectively, with 9 bases between them. The CDR3 covers 15 residues. Germline-derived CDR1 and CDR2 are SGHTA and FQGNSA. CDR3 residues: CASSLEAGANEKLFF. The CDR3, as DNA: TGTGCCAGCAGCTTAGAGGCAGGAGCTAATGAAAAACTGTTTTTT.

This clonotype was observed many times. V usage is TRBV12-3 or TRBV12-4 and J usage is TRBJ2-3; D gene uncertain. V shed 8 bases and J shed 0 bases, with 12 bases lying between them. This CDR3 region has 14 residues. The chain's CDR3 is CASHLTTSTDTQYF. CDR3 coding DNA: TGTGCCAGCCACCTGACGACTAGCACAGATACGCAGTATTTT.

This clonotype has ten or more counts. This chain uses TRBV18 with TRBJ2-7; D tentatively reads TRBD1 or TRBD2 (5 bases each). CDR3 length equals 14 residues. The V and J ends lost 3 bases and 0 bases respectively, with 9 bases between them. Germline lookup yields CDR1 KGHSH and CDR2 LQKENI. Here the CDR3 DNA reads TGTGCCAGCTCACCTGGGACCGTCTCCTACGAGCAGTACTTC. Translated, it gives CASSPGTVSYEQYF.

In its sample, this clonotype was seen many times. This chain connects TRBV15 to TRBJ2-7; TRBD2 is a possible D gene (6 bases). Per the germline V gene, CDR1 is LNHNV and CDR2 is YYDKDF (reference sequence). Trimming took off 0 bases at V and 3 bases at J, with 9 bases between the two ends. This CDR3 is built from 14 residues. Here the CDR3 reads CATSRDIGGYEQYF. In nucleotides, the CDR3 is TGTGCCACCAGCAGAGATATCGGGGGCTACGAGCAGTACTTC.

This clonotype was counted at least ten times. This chain uses TRBV7-8 with TRBJ2-2; 8 bases line up with TRBD1. CDR1 and CDR2 (germline): SGHVS, FQNEAQ. Losses at the gene ends were 5 bases for V and 0 bases for J; bases not matched to a gene: 2. The CDR3 sequence is 15 residues long. The CDR3 bases are TGTGCCAGCAGCGAGGACAGGGCGAACACCGGGGAGCTGTTTTTT. Amino acids: CASSEDRANTGELFF.

Many counts were recorded for this clonotype. The J gene is TRBJ1-2, the V gene TRBV28, with unresolved D. V lost 5 bases and J lost 8, with 9 bases in between. The CDR3 consists of 11 residues. Germline values: CDR1 MDHEN, CDR2 SYDVKM. The CDR3 DNA is TGTGCCAGCAGTACAAACGGGGGCTACACCTTC. Residues: CASSTNGGYTF.

This clonotype was observed at least ten times. The rearrangement uses TRBV20-1 and TRBJ1-6; 8 bases map to TRBD1. The CDR3 is 14 residues long. Germline CDR1 reads DFQATT; CDR2 reads SNEGSKA (reference sequence). J lost 7 bases, V lost 5 bases, and 7 bases had no gene match. Written as DNA, the CDR3 is TGCAGTGCTCGGACAGGGCCGGAGAATTCACCCCTCCACTTT. It yields the protein CSARTGPENSPLHF.

This clonotype was counted ten times or more. The chain is built from TRBV11-2 and TRBJ1-1; TRBD1 might be the D (5 bases). The CDR3 totals 13 residues. CDR1 is SGHAT, CDR2 FQNNGV, per germline. V gave up 3 bases and J gave up 9 bases, with 14 bases separating them. CDR3 sequence: CASSLQGTRQAFF. The CDR3 nucleotides are TGTGCCAGCAGCTTGCAGGGCACCAGGCAAGCTTTCTTT.

This clonotype appeared many times. V and J are TRBV4-1 and TRBJ2-7, with D perhaps given as TRBD1 or TRBD2 (5 bases each). The germline CDR1 and CDR2 sequences are MGHRA and YSYEKL. Trimming took off 4 bases at V and 5 bases at J, with 15 bases between the two ends. This CDR3 has 14 residues. CDR3: CASSRSGPLHEQYF. CDR3 DNA: TGCGCCAGCAGCCGATCGGGACCCCTCCACGAGCAGTACTTC.

This clonotype was counted many times. The chain recombines TRBV14 with TRBJ1-4; D is uncertain. The ends were cut back, 4 bases at V and 8 bases at J, with 20 bases in the middle. From germline, CDR1 is SGHDN and CDR2 FVKESK. This CDR3 spans 16 amino acids. In DNA form, the CDR3 reads TGTGCCAGCAGCCCATGGCAAGCAGCCCTGGACGAAAAACTGTTTTTT. Amino acids: CASSPWQAALDEKLFF. Supplemented by reference TRBV14 and TRBJ1-4, the full variable domain reads EAGVTQFPSHSVIEKGQTVTLRCDPISGHDNLYWYRRVMGKEIKFLLHFVKESKQDESGMPNNRFLAERTGGTYSTLKVQPAELEDSGVYFCASSPWQAALDEKLFFGSGTQLSVL.

This clonotype occurred many times. The chain carries TRBV29-1 and TRBJ2-7; the match to TRBD2 covers 10 bases. The CDR3 has 14 amino acids. Germline lookup yields CDR1 SQVTM and CDR2 ANQGSEA. The trim removed 1 base at V and 6 bases at J, leaving 6 bases unmatched. Here the CDR3 DNA reads TGCAGCGTTGAAGTCCCGGCTAGCGGGGGCGAGCAGTACTTC. This codes for CSVEVPASGGEQYF.

In its sample, this clonotype was seen many times. The CDR3 loop reads CASSVPRGKDNEQFF. Here the CDR3 DNA reads TGCGCCAGCAGCGTACCACGGGGCAAGGACAATGAGCAGTTCTTC. The V gene is TRBV5-1, the J gene TRBJ2-1; D is tentatively TRBD1 or TRBD2 (5 bases each). Germline V CDR1 and CDR2: SGHRS, YFSETQ. This CDR3 is built from 15 residues. Trimming took 4 bases from V and 5 from J, leaving 16 bases between them.

The table lists this clonotype with many counts. The gene calls are TRBV5-1 and TRBJ1-5, with D possibly TRBD1 on 6 matching bases. This CDR3 comprises 15 residues. Per germline, CDR1 SGHRS and CDR2 YFSETQ. Trimming removed 1 base from V and 5 bases from J, with 13 bases in between. The DNA for the CDR3 is TGCGCCAGCAGCTTGATGGGGGCAGGAGATCAGCCCCAGCATTTT. Protein: CASSLMGAGDQPQHF.

This clonotype appeared many times. This chain uses TRBV20-1 with TRBJ1-6; maybe TRBD1 (6 bases). CDR1 and CDR2 from the germline V gene are DFQATT and SNEGSKA (reference sequence). CDR3 length equals 15 residues. The V end lost 0 bases, the J end lost 7 bases, and 13 bases lay between the germline ends. DNA of the CDR3: TGCAGTGCTAGAGATGGAACCCAGGGGAATTCACCCCTCCACTTT. It translates to CSARDGTQGNSPLHF.

This clonotype was detected many times. A much larger clone differs from this one at a single base, so this may be a read error. This chain links TRBV4-2 with TRBJ2-7; weak D call: TRBD1 (6 bases). V gave up 2 bases and J gave up 1 base, with 6 bases separating them. In germline, CDR1 is LGHNA, CDR2 YNFKEQ. This CDR3 has 13 residues. CDR3 coding DNA: TGTGCCAGCAGCCAACAGGGGTCCTACGAGCAGTACTTC. Translating it yields CASSQQGSYEQYF.

This clonotype was recorded many times. The chain links TRBV10-3 to TRBJ1-5; tentative D call: TRBD1 (6 bases). CDR1 ENHRY and CDR2 SYGVKD come from the germline V gene. CDR3 length: 14 residues. V shed 10 bases and J shed 3 bases, with 16 bases lying between them. Here the CDR3 reads CATRTATDNQPQHF. The DNA for the CDR3 is TGTGCCACAAGGACAGCGACGGACAATCAGCCCCAGCATTTT.